The 19 T cell receptor beta chains listed next were all sequenced from one sample in a study of blood T cell repertoires in COVID-19. TCRdb keeps only in-frame clones here, not all; method: immunoSEQ multiplex PCR. The sample has 95,000 to 110,000 clones; just over 90% are singletons. Material for sequencing was peripheral blood. Every receptor here comes from a woman in her thirties with acute or convalescent COVID-19.

This clone was counted a few times. J is TRBJ2-2 and V is TRBV9; D unclear. The CDR3 runs to 13 residues. V lost 0 bases, J lost 6 bases, and 6 bases lay in between. CDR1 and CDR2 from the germline V gene are SGDLS and YYNGEE. CDR3 DNA: TGTGCCAGCAGCGTAGGTTCTCCCGGGGAGCTGTTTTTT. Its translation: CASSVGSPGELFF.

The chain employs TRBV28 and TRBJ2-7; D is possibly TRBD2 (6 bases). The germline CDR1 and CDR2 sequences are MDHEN and SYDVKM. This CDR3 contains 16 residues. Deletions cut 3 bases from V and 4 bases from J, with 19 bases between. CDR3 residues: CASSLRGGAEVYEQYF. The DNA for the CDR3 is TGTGCCAGCAGTTTGAGGGGCGGGGCGGAAGTGTACGAGCAGTACTTC.

The genes are TRBV4-1 and TRBJ2-3; a weak D match, TRBD1 (6 bases). Trimming cost V 3 bases and J 2 bases, with 6 bases left between them. CDR3 length: 13 amino acids. Germline CDR1 reads MGHRA; CDR2 reads YSYEKL. CDR3 loop: CASSQGATDTQYF. CDR3 coding DNA: TGCGCCAGCAGCCAGGGGGCCACAGATACGCAGTATTTT.

The V and J genes are TRBV6-2 or TRBV6-3 and TRBJ2-4; 10 bases fit TRBD2. Losses at the gene ends were 4 bases for V and 7 bases for J; bases not matched to a gene: 10. The CDR3 has 16 amino acids. Per germline, CDR1 MNHEY and CDR2 SVGEGT. CDR3 sequence (DNA): TGTGCCAGCAGTTTCAGCGGGAGGGCCTCGGGGAACATTCAGTACTTC. This codes for CASSFSGRASGNIQYF.

This chain joins TRBV5-4 and TRBJ2-1; no firm D call. Looked up from germline, CDR1 is SGHNT and CDR2 is YYREEE (reference sequence). V was clipped by 4 bases and J by 4 bases, with 18 bases between them. CDR3 length: 16 residues. The CDR3: CASSPEAPPVYNEQFF. CDR3 nucleotides: TGTGCCAGCAGCCCTGAGGCGCCCCCGGTTTACAATGAGCAGTTCTTC.

This CDR3 is CASREGQGFGYTF. CDR3 bases: TGTGCCAGCAGGGAGGGACAGGGTTTTGGCTACACCTTC. This chain links TRBV2 with TRBJ1-2, with TRBD1 matching over 9 bases. Germline CDR1 reads SNHLY; CDR2 reads FYNNEI. V was clipped by 6 bases and J by 7 bases; unmatched bases: 6. The length of the CDR3 is 13 residues.

This chain uses TRBV10-2 with TRBJ2-3; 10 nucleotides agree with TRBD2. CDR3 length: 16 amino acids. Germline-derived CDR1 and CDR2 are WSHSY and SAAADI. V shed 0 bases, J shed 2 bases, and the junction held 2 bases outside the gene matches. CDR3 amino acids: CASSESTSGATDTQYF. In DNA, the CDR3 is TGCGCCAGCAGTGAGTCAACTAGCGGGGCCACAGATACGCAGTATTTT.

The V gene is TRBV18, the J gene TRBJ2-7; 7 bases are a match to TRBD1. The CDR3 totals 16 residues. CDR1 KGHSH and CDR2 LQKENI come from the germline V gene. V lost 3 bases and J lost 0; bases outside the gene matches: 8. CDR3: CASSPRKGGSSYEQYF. The CDR3 region has the DNA TGTGCCAGCTCACCTCGGAAAGGGGGCAGCTCCTACGAGCAGTACTTC.

The chain has TRBV24-1 and TRBJ2-5; D possibly corresponds to TRBD1 (6 bases). This CDR3 region has 12 residues. The V and J ends lost 7 bases and 1 base respectively, with 6 bases between them. The V gene's germline CDR1 is KGHDR and CDR2 SFDVKD. CDR3 loop: CATRDSQETQYF. The CDR3 DNA reads TGTGCCACCAGGGACAGCCAAGAGACCCAGTACTTC.

V and J are TRBV30 and TRBJ1-1; weak D call: TRBD1 (5 bases). V lost 4 bases and J lost 1, with 22 bases in between. The CDR3 length is 17 residues. Per germline, CDR1 GTSNPN and CDR2 SVGIG (reference sequence). This chain's CDR3 is CAWNGLVSTGSNTEAFF. The DNA for the CDR3 is TGTGCCTGGAATGGATTGGTCTCAACAGGATCGAACACTGAAGCTTTCTTT.

This rearrangement joins TRBV10-3 to TRBJ1-2, with 10 bases fitting TRBD1. The CDR3 sequence is 14 residues long. From germline, CDR1 is ENHRY and CDR2 SYGVKD. V dropped 8 bases and J dropped 2; count of bases not matched to a gene: 5. CDR3 amino acids: CAIRRDRGNYGYTF. The CDR3 nucleotides are TGTGCCATCCGTCGGGACAGGGGAAACTATGGCTACACCTTC.

The genes are TRBV4-1 and TRBJ1-4; TRBD1 might be the D (5 bases). Germline CDR1 MGHRA, CDR2 YSYEKL. V was trimmed by 1 base and J by 7 bases, leaving 16 bases between them. CDR3 length: 16 residues. The CDR3 is CASSQVYGGGGEKLFF. The CDR3 nucleotides are TGCGCCAGCAGCCAAGTCTACGGGGGTGGAGGTGAAAAACTGTTTTTT.

The chain carries TRBV5-1 and TRBJ1-6; 8 bases align to TRBD1. The CDR3 extends over 16 amino acids. Germline values: CDR1 SGHRS, CDR2 YFSETQ. The J segment lost 5 bases and the V segment lost 4 bases, leaving 8 bases of the junction unmatched. For the CDR3, the DNA is TGCGCCAGCAGCCTGACAGGGGACCCGCATAATTCACCCCTCCACTTT. Amino acid sequence: CASSLTGDPHNSPLHF.

V is TRBV19 and J is TRBJ2-1; 7 nucleotides agree with TRBD1. Looked up from germline, CDR1 is LNHDA and CDR2 is SQIVND (reference sequence). V lost 3 bases, J lost 9 bases, and 2 bases stayed unmatched. CDR3 length equals 12 residues. The CDR3 nucleotides are TGTGCCAGTAGTATGTCAGGGGGTGAGCAGTTCTTC. Translated, it gives CASSMSGGEQFF.

The genes are TRBV4-3 and TRBJ2-2; 9 bases map to TRBD2. This CDR3 region has 16 residues. In germline, CDR1 is LGHNA, CDR2 YSLEER. J was trimmed by 6 bases and V by 0 bases; bases with no gene match: 5. The CDR3 region has the DNA TGCGCCAGCAGCCAAGATGACGGCGGGGGGGCCGGGGAGCTGTTTTTT. Amino acids: CASSQDDGGGAGELFF.

The chain links TRBV13 to TRBJ1-1; weak D call: TRBD1 (5 bases). The CDR3 is 14 residues long. Germline V gene sequence: CDR1 PRHDT, CDR2 FYEKMQ (reference sequence). The ends were cut back, 3 bases at V and 1 base at J, with 9 bases in the middle. The CDR3, as DNA: TGTGCCAGCAGCTTTCGGACATCGAACACTGAAGCTTTCTTT. This sequence encodes CASSFRTSNTEAFF.

The rearrangement joins TRBV5-4 to TRBJ2-7; 10 positions match TRBD1. The junction had 3 bases not matched to a gene; V was cut back by 2 bases and J by 7 bases. The CDR3 contains 13 residues. Germline CDR1 SGHNT, CDR2 YYREEE (reference sequence). The CDR3 is CASSLDRGQEQYF. CDR3 sequence (DNA): TGTGCCAGCAGCTTAGACAGGGGGCAAGAGCAGTACTTC.

This sequence joins TRBV15 and TRBJ1-6; unclear D gene. The germline V gene has CDR1 LNHNV and CDR2 YYDKDF (reference sequence). This CDR3 contains 15 residues. Trimming stripped 5 bases from V and 9 bases from J, with 17 bases between. The CDR3, as DNA: TGTGCCACCAGCTCCCGGGGTGGAGGTCTTTCACCCCTCCACTTT. It translates to CATSSRGGGLSPLHF.

V gene TRBV6-2 or TRBV6-3 combines with J gene TRBJ1-5; no clear D. V was pared by 3 bases and J by 2 bases, with 8 bases between. CDR3 length equals 14 residues. CDR1 MNHEY and CDR2 SVGEGT come from the germline V gene. The CDR3 is CASSYWEGNQPQHF. CDR3 nucleotides: TGTGCCAGCAGTTATTGGGAGGGCAATCAGCCCCAGCATTTT.